The 25 T cell receptor beta chains reported below all come from one sample, sequenced in a study of blood T cell repertoires in COVID-19. Method: immunoSEQ multiplex PCR; TCRdb's copy keeps in-frame clones and lacks some. The sample comprises about 200,000 clones, roughly four fifths of which are singletons, and roughly 6.9% rests with the top ten. Sequenced input: peripheral blood. Every receptor here comes from a human donor with acute or convalescent COVID-19. The donor label of this sample is uncertain.

The chain recombines TRBV27 with TRBJ1-5; TRBD1 aligns across 11 bases. Looked up from germline, CDR1 is MNHEY and CDR2 is SMNVEV (reference sequence). The junction had 6 bases not matched to a gene; V was cut back by 5 bases and J by 3 bases. The CDR3 is made up of 16 amino acids. CDR3 nucleotides: TGTGCCAGCAGTCCAATGGACAGGGGGCCCAATCAGCCCCAGCATTTT. Its translation: CASSPMDRGPNQPQHF.

The rearrangement links TRBV6-5 to TRBJ2-7; tentative D call: TRBD2 (5 bases). Germline CDR1 and CDR2: MNHEY and SVGAGI. Trimming left V 3 bases short and J 2 bases short, with 14 bases between. There are 15 residues in the CDR3. CDR3 amino acids: CASSYTTGVAYEQYF. DNA for the CDR3: TGTGCCAGCAGTTATACTACCGGGGTAGCCTACGAGCAGTACTTC.

V gene TRBV19 combines with J gene TRBJ1-5, with 8 bases aligning to TRBD1. V trimming: 7 bases; J trimming: 1 base; junction bases outside the gene matches: 9. Looked up from germline, CDR1 is LNHDA and CDR2 is SQIVND (reference sequence). The CDR3 runs 16 residues. CDR3 coding DNA: TGTGCCAGTAATCAAGACAGGGGCACCAGCAATCAGCCCCAGCATTTT. Translated, it gives CASNQDRGTSNQPQHF.

This clone has more than one count but fewer than ten. This chain uses TRBV29-1 with TRBJ1-1; 7 bases are shared with TRBD1. Per germline, CDR1 SQVTM and CDR2 ANQGSEA. Trimming cost V 5 bases and J 10 bases; bases outside gene matches: 7. The CDR3 loop spans 11 amino acids. DNA of the CDR3: TGCAGCGTTACAGGGGCCCACGGAGCTTTCTTT. This translates into CSVTGAHGAFF. Complete variable domain (other parts from reference TRBV29-1 and TRBJ1-1): SAVISQKPSRDICQRGTSLTIQCQVDSQVTMMFWYRQQPGQSLTLIATANQGSEATYESGFVIDKFPISRPNLTFSTLTVSNMSPEDSSIYLCSVTGAHGAFFGQGTRLTVV.

The chain employs TRBV7-2 and TRBJ2-5, with 10 bases identical to TRBD2. The CDR3 contains 18 residues. Looked up from germline, CDR1 is SGHTA and CDR2 is FQGNSA. The trim removed 5 bases at V and 5 bases at J, leaving 17 bases unmatched. The CDR3 sequence is CASSPTGGAGGRGETQYF. The CDR3 DNA reads TGTGCCAGCAGCCCCACAGGTGGAGCGGGAGGGCGGGGGGAGACCCAGTACTTC.

CDR3 bases: TGTGCCAGCAGTCCAGGACTGTTAGCTAACTATGGCTACACCTTC. Protein: CASSPGLLANYGYTF. This chain connects TRBV28 to TRBJ1-2; D not resolved. Germline V gives CDR1 MDHEN, CDR2 SYDVKM. The CDR3 has 15 residues. V was cut by 5 bases and J by 0 bases, with 13 bases left in between.

The chain uses TRBV28 and TRBJ2-2; D is uncertain. V was pared by 5 bases and J by 5 bases, with 15 bases between. This CDR3 region has 15 residues. The germline gives CDR1 MDHEN, CDR2 SYDVKM. The CDR3 bases are TGTGCCAGCAGTCCCCCCCTCGCCGGGACCGGGGAGCTGTTTTTT. Translating it yields CASSPPLAGTGELFF.

The J gene is TRBJ1-1, the V gene TRBV29-1, with 8 bases identical to TRBD1. J lost 1 base, V lost 6 bases, and 10 bases had no gene match. The CDR3 spans 15 residues. Germline V CDR1 and CDR2: SQVTM, ANQGSEA. CDR3: CSVKWTGSPNTEAFF. CDR3 bases: TGCAGCGTAAAATGGACAGGGTCTCCGAACACTGAAGCTTTCTTT.

This sequence joins TRBV27 and TRBJ2-5; D is possibly TRBD1 (5 bases). CDR1 and CDR2 (germline): MNHEY, SMNVEV (reference sequence). This CDR3 spans 15 amino acids. The V end was cut by 2 bases, the J end by 2 bases, with 12 bases between. CDR3 sequence: CASSLRGLIQETQYF. The CDR3 DNA follows: TGTGCCAGCAGTTTAAGGGGCCTAATACAAGAGACCCAGTACTTC.

The gene calls are TRBV2 and TRBJ2-5; 10 nucleotides align to TRBD2. The length of the CDR3 is 14 residues. Germline V lookup: CDR1 SNHLY, CDR2 FYNNEI. V gave up 6 bases and J gave up 4 bases; unmatched junction bases: 5. The CDR3 DNA reads as TGTGCCAGCAGGCTAGCGGGAGCAGGAGAGACCCAGTACTTC. Encoded protein: CASRLAGAGETQYF.

This clone was observed a single time. The V and J genes are TRBV5-5 and TRBJ2-1; unclear D gene. Germline CDR1 reads SGHKS; CDR2 reads YYEKEE (reference sequence). Trimming left V 2 bases short and J 6 bases short, with 3 bases between. The CDR3 is 11 amino acids. The CDR3 spells CASSFGNEQFF. CDR3 nucleotides: TGTGCCAGCAGCTTCGGCAATGAGCAGTTCTTC.

The chain has TRBV2 and TRBJ1-6; 9 nucleotides align to TRBD1. Trimming removed 7 bases from V and 6 bases from J; junction bases left unmatched: 4. The germline CDR1 and CDR2 sequences are SNHLY and FYNNEI. There are 14 residues in the CDR3. CDR3 DNA: TGTGCCAGCACCGGGACAGGGACTAATTCACCCCTCCACTTT. It is translated as CASTGTGTNSPLHF.

This clone was detected only once. CDR3 sequence reads: CAISELGVGYTF. The DNA of the CDR3 is TGTGCCATCAGTGAGTTGGGAGTTGGCTACACCTTC. The rearrangement uses TRBV10-3 and TRBJ1-2, with unresolved D. V was trimmed by 1 base and J by 7 bases, leaving 7 bases between them. Germline V gives CDR1 ENHRY, CDR2 SYGVKD. The CDR3 covers 12 residues.

The gene calls are TRBV30 and TRBJ1-1; no definite D call. The CDR3 has 13 amino acids. The germline V gene has CDR1 GTSNPN and CDR2 SVGIG (reference sequence). V was pared by 0 bases and J by 4 bases, with 9 bases between. Here the CDR3 DNA reads TGTGCCTGGAGTGTACGCCCGGTCACTGAAGCTTTCTTT. Translation gives CAWSVRPVTEAFF.

The CDR3 here is CASSLPSGRYEQYF. In DNA, the CDR3 is TGTGCCAGCAGCTTACCTAGCGGGAGGTACGAGCAGTACTTC. This chain joins TRBV7-9 and TRBJ2-7; 11 positions agree with TRBD2. Germline-derived CDR1 and CDR2 are SEHNR and FQNEAQ (reference sequence). Trimming removed 2 bases from V and 4 bases from J; junction bases left unmatched: 1. This CDR3 has 14 residues. Supplemented by reference TRBV7-9 and TRBJ2-7, the full variable domain reads DTGVSQNPRHKITKRGQNVTFRCDPISEHNRLYWYRQTLGQGPEFLTYFQNEAQLEKSRLLSDRFSAERPKGSFSTLEIQRTEQGDSAMYLCASSLPSGRYEQYFGPGTRLTVT.

This clone was seen once. The V gene is TRBV10-1, the J gene TRBJ2-1, with 10 bases that match TRBD1. The CDR3 is made up of 17 amino acids. The germline CDR1 and CDR2 sequences are WNHNN and SYGVQD (reference sequence). The trim removed 3 bases at V and 5 bases at J, leaving 10 bases unmatched. CDR3 in DNA: TGCGCCAGCAGTGACGGGGGGGACAGGGGAAAGGACAATGAGCAGTTCTTC. As protein: CASSDGGDRGKDNEQFF.

The V and J genes are TRBV9 and TRBJ1-5; TRBD1 matches 9 bases. Per the germline V gene, CDR1 is SGDLS and CDR2 is YYNGEE. The CDR3 consists of 15 residues. The V segment lost 4 bases and the J segment 2 bases; nucleotides outside the gene matches: 4. In DNA form, the CDR3 reads TGTGCCAGCAGCCCCGGGGACAGGGGCAATCAGCCCCAGCATTTT. It codes for CASSPGDRGNQPQHF.

J is TRBJ2-3 and V is TRBV9; 8 nucleotides agree with TRBD2. This CDR3 is 13 amino acids long. With V trimmed by 10 bases and J by 5 bases, 9 bases remained unmatched. CDR1 SGDLS and CDR2 YYNGEE come from the germline V gene. The CDR3 loop is CASSGGPGDTQYF. In DNA, the CDR3 is TGTGCCTCCTCGGGAGGGCCAGGAGATACGCAGTATTTT.

This clone has only a few counts. The V gene is TRBV5-4, the J gene TRBJ1-2; D unclear. This CDR3 contains 14 residues. Germline values: CDR1 SGHNT, CDR2 YYREEE (reference sequence). Trimming took off 0 bases at V and 4 bases at J, with 10 bases between the two ends. The CDR3 loop is CASSLEQSAYGYTF. In nucleotides, the CDR3 is TGTGCCAGCAGCTTGGAACAGTCGGCCTATGGCTACACCTTC.

This sequence joins TRBV7-2 and TRBJ1-3; 11 nucleotides align to TRBD1. Trimming removed 4 bases from V and 4 bases from J; junction bases left unmatched: 3. This CDR3 region has 15 residues. Germline-derived CDR1 and CDR2 are SGHTA and FQGNSA. The CDR3 DNA reads TGTGCCAGCAGCTCGGGACAGGGGGGAGGAAACACCATATATTTT. It specifies CASSSGQGGGNTIYF.

This chain joins TRBV20-1 and TRBJ2-3, with 12 positions matching TRBD1. CDR1 and CDR2 (germline): DFQATT, SNEGSKA (reference sequence). This CDR3 is built from 14 residues. The V gene end was trimmed by 3 bases and the J gene end by 6 bases; junction bases not matched to a gene: 4. CDR3 sequence (DNA): TGCAGTGCTAGTGGGGACAGGGGGCGGGATACGCAGTATTTT. Its translation is CSASGDRGRDTQYF.

The V and J genes are TRBV28 and TRBJ2-1, with D perhaps TRBD1 (5 bases). The CDR3 length is 13 residues. V lost 3 bases, J lost 15 bases, and 18 bases lay in between. CDR1 and CDR2 (germline): MDHEN, SYDVKM. The CDR3 nucleotides read TGTGCCAGCAGTTTTGAGAAGAAGGGGAATTTGTTCTTC. Translating it yields CASSFEKKGNLFF.

CDR3 protein: CASTPTVDYGYTF. CDR3 nucleotides: TGTGCCAGCACCCCGACAGTTGACTATGGCTACACCTTC. This chain links TRBV9 with TRBJ1-2; possible D gene TRBD1, 5 bases. The germline gives CDR1 SGDLS, CDR2 YYNGEE. This CDR3 is built from 13 residues. V lost 6 bases and J lost 3, with 12 bases in between.

The rearrangement links TRBV5-1 to TRBJ1-1, with a possible D match to TRBD1 (5 bases). The V end lost 4 bases, the J end lost 0 bases, and 16 bases lay between the germline ends. Germline CDR1 SGHRS, CDR2 YFSETQ. The CDR3 runs 16 residues. Here the CDR3 DNA reads TGCGCCAGCAGCCCCACGGCCAGGGCGATGAACACTGAAGCTTTCTTT. It encodes CASSPTARAMNTEAFF. The full variable domain, with the rest looked up from reference TRBV5-1 and TRBJ1-1, is KAGVTQTPRYLIKTRGQQVTLSCSPISGHRSVSWYQQTPGQGLQFLFEYFSETQRNKGNFPGRFSGRQFSNSRSEMNVSTLELGDSALYLCASSPTARAMNTEAFFGQGTRLTVV.

The chain recombines TRBV18 with TRBJ2-5; the match to TRBD2 covers 8 bases. Germline-derived CDR1 and CDR2 are KGHSH and LQKENI. J lost 2 bases, V lost 5 bases, and 7 bases had no gene match. The CDR3 runs 15 residues. CDR3 nucleotide sequence: TGTGCCAGCTCAGGTTCCACGGGAGGGCAAGAGACCCAGTACTTC. Residues: CASSGSTGGQETQYF.